The T cell receptor beta chain described here comes from a study of control samples from healthy donors and cancer patients. The germline CDR1 and CDR2 sequences are SGDLS and YYNGEE. The CDR3 totals 16 residues. The V end was cut by 0 bases, the J end by 0 bases, with 11 bases between. Data came from immunoSEQ multiplex PCR; TCRdb stores just in-frame clones and leaves some out. The sample lists just over 50,000 clones, around nine tenths seen once, with around two fifths in the top ten. Sequencing used PBMCs. This receptor was taken from a man aged 50 or older with head and neck cancer. The genes are TRBV9 and TRBJ2-3, with D uncertain. CDR3 region: CASSVGYTASTDTQYF. In DNA, the CDR3 is TGTGCCAGCAGCGTAGGGTACACCGCTAGCACAGATACGCAGTATTTT.